One and the same sample provided the 21 T cell receptor beta chains below, sequenced in a study of beta chain features in type 1 diabetes. The sequenced template was cDNA made from the entire isolated RNA. Profiled with immunoSEQ multiplex PCR; TCRdb holds only in-frame clones, not every one. The data contain over 90,000 clones, approximately 30% of them singletons. Notes on the study in general: Type 1 diabetes patients had TCRB CDR3s that were shorter (moderately but significantly so) in all four CD4+ subsets.

Antigens of these TCRs are unknown. Material: central memory CD4+ T cells from blood. These receptors came from a woman in her late teens or twenties with type 1 diabetes.

Only a few counts were recorded for this clone. This CDR3 reads CASSVSKEYNEQFF. DNA for the CDR3: TGTGCCAGCAGCGTCTCGAAGGAGTACAATGAGCAGTTCTTC. The chain links TRBV7-2 to TRBJ2-1, with D uncertain. The CDR3 is made up of 14 amino acids. Trimming removed 5 bases from V and 4 bases from J, with 12 bases in between. Germline values: CDR1 SGHTA, CDR2 FQGNSA.

V and J are TRBV5-1 and TRBJ2-7; 8 nucleotides match TRBD2. Germline CDR1 SGHRS, CDR2 YFSETQ. The CDR3 totals 14 residues. V was pared by 1 base and J by 4 bases, with 4 bases of the junction left unmatched. The CDR3 bases are TGCGCCAGCAGCTTGTCAGCGGGAGTTTACGAGCAGTACTTC. Translating gives CASSLSAGVYEQYF.

V usage is TRBV28 and J usage is TRBJ2-7; perhaps TRBD2 as D (5 bases). The ends were cut back, 8 bases at V and 2 bases at J, with 13 bases in the middle. The CDR3 loop spans 13 amino acids. Per the germline V gene, CDR1 is MDHEN and CDR2 is SYDVKM. The CDR3 loop reads CASRLTVTYEQYF. DNA for the CDR3: TGTGCCAGCCGACTAACAGTAACCTACGAGCAGTACTTC.

CDR3 DNA sequence: TGTGCCACCAGAGGGTCCTCCGGGACAGATGATCAGCCCCAGCATTTT. Amino acids: CATRGSSGTDDQPQHF. The chain has TRBV15 and TRBJ1-5; 7 bases line up with TRBD1. The germline CDR1 and CDR2 sequences are LNHNV and YYDKDF (reference sequence). The junction had 13 bases not matched to a gene; V was cut back by 6 bases and J by 5 bases. CDR3 length: 16 amino acids.

This clone was recorded only once. J is TRBJ2-7 and V is TRBV7-3, with 8 nucleotides matching TRBD1. This CDR3 has 16 amino acids. Looked up from germline, CDR1 is SGHTA and CDR2 is FQGTGA. Unmatched junction bases numbered 14, after V lost 5 bases and J lost 5 bases. The CDR3, as DNA: TGTGCCAGCAGCCCAACTCCAGGGGGCAATCTGAACGAGCAGTACTTC. Its translation is CASSPTPGGNLNEQYF.

The J gene is TRBJ1-1, the V gene TRBV30, with TRBD1 matching over 9 bases. Losses at the gene ends were 3 bases for V and 8 bases for J; bases not matched to a gene: 4. The germline V gene has CDR1 GTSNPN and CDR2 SVGIG (reference sequence). This CDR3 comprises 12 residues. CDR3 nucleotides: TGTGCCTGGAGGGCCACAGGGGGCGAAGCTTTCTTT. It encodes CAWRATGGEAFF.

This clone has more than one count but fewer than ten. The chain carries TRBV28 and TRBJ2-1, with 9 nucleotides matching TRBD1. Per the germline V gene, CDR1 is MDHEN and CDR2 is SYDVKM. The CDR3 has 15 residues. The J segment lost 6 bases and the V segment lost 4 bases, leaving 7 bases of the junction unmatched. CDR3 in DNA: TGTGCCAGCAGTTCCCCGACAGGGGGACGCAATGAGCAGTTCTTC. It is translated as CASSSPTGGRNEQFF. Full variable domain (rest looked up from reference TRBV28 and TRBJ2-1): DVKVTQSSRYLVKRTGEKVFLECVQDMDHENMFWYRQDPGLGLRLIYFSYDVKMKEKGDIPEGYSVSREKKERFSLILESASTNQTSMYLCASSSPTGGRNEQFFGPGTRLTVL.

In this sample, this clone turned up once. V is TRBV30 and J is TRBJ1-2, with D perhaps TRBD1 (5 bases). There are 12 residues in the CDR3. Trimming left V 3 bases short and J 5 bases short, with 10 bases between. Germline CDR1 GTSNPN, CDR2 SVGIG (reference sequence). Here the CDR3 DNA reads TGTGCCTGGAGGACCGGGGGATATGGCTACACCTTC. It encodes CAWRTGGYGYTF.

V gene TRBV25-1 combines with J gene TRBJ1-2; tentatively, D is TRBD1 (5 bases). Germline CDR1 and CDR2: MGHDK and SYGVNS. CDR3 size: 15 residues. V gave up 1 base and J gave up 3 bases, with 12 bases separating them. CDR3 protein: CASSESGSRDYGYTF. CDR3 nucleotide sequence: TGTGCCAGCAGTGAATCAGGCAGCAGGGACTATGGCTACACCTTC.

This clone came up a few times. The chain joins TRBV27 to TRBJ2-3; D gene uncertain. CDR1 is MNHEY and CDR2 is SMNVEV in the germline V gene (reference sequence). V gave up 5 bases and J gave up 2 bases, with 14 bases separating them. The CDR3 sequence is 15 residues long. CDR3 amino acids: CASSGSREATDTQYF. The DNA of the CDR3 is TGTGCCAGCAGTGGTTCACGAGAGGCCACAGATACGCAGTATTTT.

The V gene is TRBV11-3, the J gene TRBJ2-1; TRBD2 might be the D (6 bases). Germline V gene sequence: CDR1 SGHNT, CDR2 YENEEA. The CDR3 has 15 amino acids. Deletions cut 5 bases from V and 4 bases from J, with 15 bases between. DNA for the CDR3: TGTGCCAGCAGCCCGGGGTGGGGAGGATACAATGAGCAGTTCTTC. This encodes CASSPGWGGYNEQFF.

V and J are TRBV19 and TRBJ1-2; tentative D call: TRBD1 (6 bases). Germline values: CDR1 LNHDA, CDR2 SQIVND (reference sequence). V was shortened by 7 bases and J by 2 bases, with 17 bases between the two germline ends. This CDR3 comprises 15 residues. The CDR3 DNA sequence: TGTGCCAGTACCCCAATGATGACAGGCAACTATGGCTACACCTTC. Translated, it gives CASTPMMTGNYGYTF. Combining the CDR3 with reference TRBV19 and TRBJ1-2 gives the whole variable domain DGGITQSPKYLFRKEGQNVTLSCEQNLNHDAMYWYRQDPGQGLRLIYYSQIVNDFQKGDIAEGYSVSREKKESFPLTVTSAQKNPTAFYLCASTPMMTGNYGYTFGSGTRLTVV.

This clone turned up a few times. The rearrangement links TRBV4-1 to TRBJ2-1; 10 nucleotides match TRBD2. The CDR3 sequence is 14 residues long. The trim removed 5 bases at V and 6 bases at J, leaving 4 bases unmatched. From germline, CDR1 is MGHRA and CDR2 YSYEKL. The CDR3 coding sequence is TGCGCCAGCAGCTTTGGACTAGCGGCCAATGAGCAGTTCTTC. It translates to CASSFGLAANEQFF.

The sample holds a few counts of this clone. The rearrangement uses TRBV5-4 and TRBJ2-7; 8 bases map to TRBD2. The J segment lost 5 bases and the V segment lost 0 bases, leaving 7 bases of the junction unmatched. The germline V gene encodes CDR1 SGHNT and CDR2 YYREEE (reference sequence). This CDR3 contains 15 residues. CDR3 loop: CASSLDGGRLHEQYF. The CDR3 bases are TGTGCCAGCAGCTTGGACGGCGGGAGGCTCCACGAGCAGTACTTC.

This clone has at least ten counts. The chain carries TRBV7-2 and TRBJ2-3; D perhaps matches TRBD1 (6 bases). V shed 5 bases and J shed 7 bases, with 7 bases lying between them. The CDR3 has 11 amino acids. The V gene's germline CDR1 is SGHTA and CDR2 FQGNSA. CDR3 sequence: CASSQGYTQYF. In nucleotides, the CDR3 is TGTGCCAGCAGCCAGGGGTATACGCAGTATTTT.

This clone was counted a few times. The chain recombines TRBV30 with TRBJ1-1; possibly TRBD1 for D (5 bases). Trimming removed 2 bases at V and 8 bases at J, with 12 bases between. The germline V gene has CDR1 GTSNPN and CDR2 SVGIG (reference sequence). The CDR3 spans 12 residues. The CDR3 DNA is TGTGCCTGGAGTCCGGCGACAGTAGAAGCTTTCTTT. Protein: CAWSPATVEAFF.

This clone was seen a handful of times. This chain joins TRBV29-1 and TRBJ1-1, with 8 bases lining up with TRBD1. V was pared by 7 bases and J by 1 base, with 5 bases of the junction left unmatched. CDR3 size: 13 residues. Germline CDR1 reads SQVTM; CDR2 reads ANQGSEA. CDR3 amino acids: CSGWDRPNTEAFF. In nucleotides, the CDR3 is TGCAGCGGCTGGGACAGGCCGAACACTGAAGCTTTCTTT. Full variable domain (remainder filled in from reference TRBV29-1 and TRBJ1-1): SAVISQKPSRDICQRGTSLTIQCQVDSQVTMMFWYRQQPGQSLTLIATANQGSEATYESGFVIDKFPISRPNLTFSTLTVSNMSPEDSSIYLCSGWDRPNTEAFFGQGTRLTVV.

The sample holds a few counts of this clone. This sequence joins TRBV2 and TRBJ2-1, with D perhaps matching TRBD2 (5 bases). Deletions cut 7 bases from V and 9 bases from J, with 10 bases between. The CDR3 is made up of 11 amino acids. CDR1 is SNHLY, CDR2 FYNNEI, per germline. CDR3 DNA: TGTGCCAGCAACCGACGGGGTGAGCAGTTCTTC. Amino acids: CASNRRGEQFF.

This clone was counted a few times. The V and J genes are TRBV30 and TRBJ2-7, with D perhaps matching TRBD1 (7 bases). From germline, CDR1 is GTSNPN and CDR2 SVGIG (reference sequence). The V gene lost 0 bases and the J gene lost 6 bases, with 18 bases spanning the gap. The CDR3 spans 15 residues. CDR3 sequence reads: CAWSVGGSGGREQYF. CDR3 DNA sequence: TGTGCCTGGAGTGTAGGAGGGTCAGGGGGGCGCGAGCAGTACTTC.

This clone was counted a few times. The rearrangement links TRBV27 to TRBJ2-1, with a possible D match to TRBD1 (5 bases). CDR3 length: 12 residues. Germline V lookup: CDR1 MNHEY, CDR2 SMNVEV (reference sequence). The ends were cut back, 7 bases at V and 5 bases at J, with 9 bases in the middle. This CDR3 is CASTTGDNEQFF. The DNA of the CDR3 is TGTGCCAGCACTACAGGCGACAATGAGCAGTTCTTC.

This clone was counted a few times. V and J are TRBV27 and TRBJ2-4, with D possibly matching TRBD2 (6 bases). The length of the CDR3 is 13 residues. Trimming cost V 10 bases and J 0 bases, with 10 bases left between them. Germline V gene data show CDR1 as MNHEY and CDR2 as SMNVEV (reference sequence). The CDR3 reads CATKAGAKNIQYF. The CDR3 DNA sequence: TGTGCCACCAAAGCGGGAGCCAAAAACATTCAGTACTTC.